Sequencing of this TCR beta chain was carried out in a study of shared clonotypes between healthy human individuals. Study as a whole: The plates for each donor numbered three CD4 naive, three CD4 memory, two CD8 naive and one CD8 memory.

Only one count was recorded for this clone. Positive CCR7 selection of CD45RO-negative cells yielded the naive CD8 cells, and terminally differentiated effector memory CD45RA+ cells were excluded. Sequencing was performed with immunoSEQ multiplex PCR; in TCRdb, only in-frame clones are kept and a portion is missing. The table includes approximately 720,000 clones, about 92% detected once. There are 15 residues in the CDR3. Germline CDR1 and CDR2: SEHNR and FQNEAQ (reference sequence). V was trimmed by 5 bases and J by 2 bases, leaving 15 bases between them. The chain combines TRBV7-9 with TRBJ2-5; D gene unclear. This TCR derives from a man aged 30-40 years in good health. Sequenced sample: naive CD8+ T cells sorted from blood. The CDR3 DNA follows: TGTGCCAGCAGCCCGTCCCGGGTCGGACAAGAGACCCAGTACTTC. Protein: CASSPSRVGQETQYF.